This TCR beta chain was captured in a study of blood T cell repertoires in COVID-19. About the study: Samples of COVID-19 (acute and convalescent) were obtained from the United States, Italy and Spain. T cells, B-cell-depleted T cells, or PBMCs supplied cDNA or gDNA.

Authors' methods: Reference gene primers were amplified, and this amplification served to estimate nucleated cell counts. Profiled with immunoSEQ multiplex PCR; TCRdb holds only in-frame clones, not every one. That table furnishes V, J and clone size, whereas the DNA furnished D and trimming. The sample shows 200,000 to 300,000 clones, approximately 80% of them seen only once. The germline V gene has CDR1 SGHTA and CDR2 FQGNSA. After removal of 0 bases from V and 3 bases from J, the junction contained 3 bases not matched to a gene. The CDR3 runs 16 residues. Sequenced: peripheral blood. This sequence joins TRBV7-2 and TRBJ2-5; TRBD2 agrees at 11 bases. The sequence was obtained from a woman aged 55-70 years with active or convalescent COVID-19. DNA of the CDR3: TGTGCCAGCAGCTTAGCAACTAGCGGGGGAAAAGAGACCCAGTACTTC. Translated: CASSLATSGGKETQYF.